These 7 T cell receptor beta chains were all obtained from the same sample, sequenced in a study of blood T cell repertoires in COVID-19. Clones were sequenced by immunoSEQ multiplex PCR, and TCRdb holds only the in-frame ones, with some missing. This sample has some 340,000 clones, with roughly 85% found just once. Sequencing used peripheral blood. Every receptor here comes from a woman aged 18-35 years with acute or convalescent COVID-19.

This rearrangement joins TRBV6-5 to TRBJ1-6; tentatively, D is TRBD1 (5 bases). The length of the CDR3 is 14 residues. Germline V gives CDR1 MNHEY, CDR2 SVGAGI. V was cut by 5 bases and J by 1 base, with 6 bases left in between. Here the CDR3 DNA reads TGTGCCAGCAGTAAGGGGTCCTATAATTCACCCCTCCACTTT. Protein sequence: CASSKGSYNSPLHF.

V usage is TRBV11-2 and J usage is TRBJ2-7; the match to TRBD1 covers 9 bases. CDR3 length: 15 residues. Trimming took 4 bases from V and 2 from J; bases not matched to a gene: 6. Germline-derived CDR1 and CDR2 are SGHAT and FQNNGV. The CDR3 region has the DNA TGTGCCAGCAGCTACCAGGGGACAGGGACCTACGAGCAGTACTTC. Translation gives CASSYQGTGTYEQYF.

The chain joins TRBV12-3 or TRBV12-4 to TRBJ1-1; 7 nucleotides match TRBD1. The CDR3 sequence is 13 residues long. Germline trimming cut 4 bases from V and 3 bases from J; bases unmatched to any gene: 2. CDR3: CASSYTGDTEAFF. CDR3 bases: TGTGCCAGCAGTTACACAGGGGACACTGAAGCTTTCTTT.

The gene calls are TRBV15 and TRBJ2-3; D gene unclear. V lost 3 bases, J lost 1 base, and 11 bases lay in between. The germline V gene encodes CDR1 LNHNV and CDR2 YYDKDF (reference sequence). The length of the CDR3 is 15 residues. The CDR3 sequence: CATSSNRGGTDTQYF. Here the CDR3 DNA reads TGTGCCACCAGCAGCAACCGAGGAGGCACAGATACGCAGTATTTT.

The rearrangement joins TRBV13 to TRBJ2-3; 7 positions agree with TRBD2. Germline V gene data show CDR1 as PRHDT and CDR2 as FYEKMQ (reference sequence). The junction had 7 bases not matched to a gene; V was cut back by 4 bases and J by 3 bases. The CDR3 is 15 residues long. CDR3 nucleotide sequence: TGTGCCAGCAGCTCCCCCGGGGAGGGGACAGATACGCAGTATTTT. This encodes CASSSPGEGTDTQYF.

V and J are TRBV10-1 and TRBJ2-1; D is possibly TRBD1 (6 bases). CDR1 is WNHNN, CDR2 SYGVQD, per germline (reference sequence). The CDR3 contains 15 residues. V lost 0 bases, J lost 5 bases, and 11 bases lay in between. CDR3 DNA: TGCGCCAGCAGTGAGTCGCCAGGGGACAACAATGAGCAGTTCTTC. It specifies CASSESPGDNNEQFF.

About this clone: Other nucleotide sequences from this sample produce the same CDR3. The chain employs TRBV24-1 and TRBJ2-2, with D uncertain. V lost 4 bases, J lost 3 bases, and 8 bases lay in between. The germline gives CDR1 KGHDR, CDR2 SFDVKD. The CDR3 has 14 residues. This CDR3 is CATSETGYTGELFF. The CDR3 coding sequence is TGTGCCACCAGTGAAACCGGGTACACCGGGGAGCTGTTTTTT.